The clone carrying this T cell receptor beta chain was observed many times. The target antigen is unknown. This sample is drawn from a study of identical twins. The study, taken as a whole, reports: Out-of-frame alpha sequences that twins shared showed excess low generation probability. Memory repertoires lacked the insertion deficit that abundant cord blood beta clonotypes showed.

The CDR3 spans 15 residues. Germline CDR1 is SGHRS and CDR2 is YFSETQ. Germline trimming cut 2 bases from V and 4 bases from J; bases unmatched to any gene: 7. MiXCR, run by TCRdb on the 5' RACE reads, gives a single entry per CDR3 protein. The data contain 450,000 to 650,000 distinct CDR3 sequences, approximately 10% of them singletons. These data were also reused for a study on yellow fever vaccine responses in identical twins.

This clonotype was sampled from a woman aged 18-35 years in good health. V is TRBV5-1 and J is TRBJ2-5; 8 bases map to TRBD1. Sequencing input: PBMCs. The DNA of the CDR3 is TGCGCCAGCAGCTTTTATGGACAGGGCGCAGAGACCCAGTACTTC. Amino acid sequence: CASSFYGQGAETQYF.